The sequence of this T cell receptor beta chain was determined in a study of T cell responses to AZD1222 COVID-19 vaccine. The overall study: Second doses were pooled across both intervals (about 4 or about 12 weeks). Study-wide results and limits: Baseline serology detected seropositivity in only six AZD1222 recipients. The span of vaccine-associated CD4 TCRs extended across spike, with dominance at 160-218 and 743-854. Variant regions that are unmutated are reportedly the target of nearly half of spike-specific TCRs.

Comment on this clone: Antigen unknown.

Produced via immunoSEQ multiplex PCR; TCRdb's table is partial and in-frame only. The sample carries under 150,000 clones, more than 85% recorded once. The receptor's source is an adult in good health. Sample: peripheral blood, taken on day 0 of AZD1222 vaccination.

This CDR3 reads CSASRDRGLLRTNEQFF. In DNA form, the CDR3 reads TGCAGTGCTAGTAGAGACAGGGGGCTCCTAAGGACCAATGAGCAGTTCTTC. This chain links TRBV20-1 with TRBJ2-1; 10 bases line up with TRBD1. J lost 6 bases, V lost 3 bases, and 14 bases had no gene match. Per the germline V gene, CDR1 is DFQATT and CDR2 is SNEGSKA (reference sequence). The CDR3 loop spans 17 amino acids.